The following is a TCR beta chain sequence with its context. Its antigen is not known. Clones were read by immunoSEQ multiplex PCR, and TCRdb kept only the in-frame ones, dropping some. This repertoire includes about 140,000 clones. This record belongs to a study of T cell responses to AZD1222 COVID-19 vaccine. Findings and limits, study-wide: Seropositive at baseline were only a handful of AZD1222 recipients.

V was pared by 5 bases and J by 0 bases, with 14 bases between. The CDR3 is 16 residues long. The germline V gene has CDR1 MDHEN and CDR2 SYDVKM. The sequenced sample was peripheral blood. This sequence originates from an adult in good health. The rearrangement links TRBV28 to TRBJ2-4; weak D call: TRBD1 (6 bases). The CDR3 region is CASSVLQGLAKNIQYF. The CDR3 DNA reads TGTGCCAGCAGTGTACTGCAGGGGCTAGCCAAAAACATTCAGTACTTC.